The 20 T cell receptor beta chains in this list originate from one sample, sequenced in a study of identical twins. TCRdb reprocessed the 5' RACE reads with MiXCR, giving one entry per CDR3 protein. Of more than 400,000 distinct CDR3 sequences listed, 13% to 15% are singletons. This sample also belongs to another study, concerning yellow fever vaccine responses in identical twins.

Sequencing input: CD4+ T cells sorted from blood. These receptors came from a young woman in good health.

The V and J genes are TRBV5-1 and TRBJ2-3; the D gene is possibly TRBD1 (6 bases). The germline V gene encodes CDR1 SGHRS and CDR2 YFSETQ. The CDR3 is 15 amino acids. Trimming removed 5 bases from V and 0 bases from J, with 13 bases in between. CDR3 in DNA: TGCGCCAGCAGTAATGGACAGCCTAGCACAGATACGCAGTATTTT. Its translation: CASSNGQPSTDTQYF.

This clonotype was picked up a small number of times. The gene calls are TRBV5-1 and TRBJ2-1; D is perhaps TRBD2 (6 bases). The CDR3 is made up of 19 amino acids. With 1 base removed from V and 2 bases from J, the gap between germline ends came to 22 bases. Germline lookup yields CDR1 SGHRS and CDR2 YFSETQ. CDR3 nucleotides: TGCGCCAGCAGCTTGTGGGGGGAAGCGTCAGGTCTGACCTACAATGAGCAGTTCTTC. This sequence encodes CASSLWGEASGLTYNEQFF.

This clonotype has a handful of counts. This rearrangement joins TRBV7-6 to TRBJ1-6, with D perhaps matching TRBD1 (5 bases). This CDR3 spans 15 amino acids. Germline CDR1 reads SGHVS; CDR2 reads FNYEAQ. Trimming pared 1 base from V and 6 bases from J, leaving 10 bases between. DNA for the CDR3: TGTGCCAGCAGCTTAGTCGCAGGGAGTAATTCACCCCTCCACTTT. Its translation: CASSLVAGSNSPLHF.

The chain links TRBV20-1 to TRBJ2-1; the D call may be TRBD1 or TRBD2 (5 bases each). The CDR3 covers 15 residues. Trimming removed 3 bases from V and 10 bases from J, with 22 bases in between. Germline V lookup: CDR1 DFQATT, CDR2 SNEGSKA (reference sequence). Here the CDR3 DNA reads TGCAGTGCTAGCTTGGGGACCGCTACCCTGGGCGAGCAGTTCTTC. This encodes CSASLGTATLGEQFF.

V is TRBV5-1 and J is TRBJ2-2; D possibly matches TRBD1 or TRBD2 (6 bases each). The CDR3 totals 15 residues. The V gene lost 2 bases and the J gene lost 1 base, with 9 bases spanning the gap. Looked up from germline, CDR1 is SGHRS and CDR2 is YFSETQ. CDR3 loop: CASSFAGQNTGELFF. The DNA for the CDR3 is TGCGCCAGCAGCTTCGCGGGACAGAACACCGGGGAGCTGTTTTTT.

The J gene is TRBJ1-2, the V gene TRBV20-1; 10 positions agree with TRBD1. CDR3 length: 16 amino acids. Per germline, CDR1 DFQATT and CDR2 SNEGSKA (reference sequence). V was clipped by 5 bases and J by 3 bases; unmatched bases: 12. CDR3 loop: CSAYTGTGEGYYGYTF. In DNA form, the CDR3 reads TGCAGTGCTTACACTGGGACAGGGGAAGGATACTATGGCTACACCTTC.

This sequence joins TRBV12-3 or TRBV12-4 and TRBJ2-2; TRBD2 matches at 8 bases. V was clipped by 5 bases and J by 4 bases; unmatched bases: 3. CDR3 length equals 14 residues. The CDR3 protein is CASSPTSGTGELFF. DNA for the CDR3: TGTGCCAGCAGTCCTACTAGCGGCACCGGGGAGCTGTTTTTT.

This clonotype turned up a few times. The gene calls are TRBV9 and TRBJ2-1, with a possible D match to TRBD1 (7 bases). Germline CDR1 reads SGDLS; CDR2 reads YYNGEE. V was shortened by 4 bases and J by 1 base, with 18 bases between the two germline ends. The CDR3 contains 17 residues. The CDR3, as DNA: TGTGCCAGCAGCCCACCCGGCAGGGGGGCATCCTACAATGAGCAGTTCTTC. Translation: CASSPPGRGASYNEQFF.

The rearrangement links TRBV20-1 to TRBJ2-1; 13 positions agree with TRBD2. V was pared by 4 bases and J by 10 bases, with 10 bases of the junction left unmatched. The CDR3 loop spans 15 amino acids. Germline CDR1 is DFQATT and CDR2 is SNEGSKA (reference sequence). Here the CDR3 DNA reads TGCAGTGCTAAAGGACTAGCGGGGGACCCCAGGGAGCAGTTCTTC. Translation: CSAKGLAGDPREQFF.

The table lists this clonotype with a few counts. The chain is built from TRBV20-1 and TRBJ2-1; 15 nucleotides match TRBD2. The V gene's germline CDR1 is DFQATT and CDR2 SNEGSKA (reference sequence). V lost 5 bases and J lost 0; bases outside the gene matches: 5. The CDR3 totals 17 residues. The CDR3 protein is CSAYGTSGRSSYNEQFF. CDR3 coding DNA: TGCAGTGCTTACGGGACTAGCGGGAGGAGCTCCTACAATGAGCAGTTCTTC.

The chain has TRBV10-3 and TRBJ2-3; D gene unclear. In germline, CDR1 is ENHRY, CDR2 SYGVKD. The V end was cut by 3 bases, the J end by 4 bases, with 8 bases between. This CDR3 has 13 residues. The CDR3 here is CAISDLIPDTQYF. The CDR3 DNA sequence: TGTGCCATCAGTGACTTGATTCCAGATACGCAGTATTTT.

The chain employs TRBV11-2 and TRBJ2-2; D not certain. Trimming pared 3 bases from V and 6 bases from J, leaving 5 bases between. The CDR3 contains 12 residues. Germline V gene sequence: CDR1 SGHAT, CDR2 FQNNGV. In nucleotides, the CDR3 is TGTGCCAGCAGCTTTTGGTCCGGGGAGCTGTTTTTT. It translates to CASSFWSGELFF.

In its sample, this clonotype was seen many times. The chain links TRBV5-1 to TRBJ2-3, with D possibly TRBD1 on 5 matching bases. This CDR3 is 13 amino acids long. The V gene lost 1 base and the J gene lost 4 bases, with 7 bases spanning the gap. Germline CDR1 reads SGHRS; CDR2 reads YFSETQ. CDR3 residues: CASSLLRADTQYF. CDR3 in DNA: TGCGCCAGCAGCTTGCTCAGGGCAGATACGCAGTATTTT.

The V gene is TRBV6-1, the J gene TRBJ1-1, with TRBD1 matching 7 bases. V was pared by 4 bases and J by 0 bases, with 2 bases of the junction left unmatched. Germline CDR1 and CDR2: MNHNS and SASEGT. The CDR3 sequence is 14 residues long. As DNA, the CDR3 is TGTGCCAGCAGTGGGGGACAGATGAACACTGAAGCTTTCTTT. This codes for CASSGGQMNTEAFF.

This rearrangement joins TRBV5-1 to TRBJ2-1; 7 nucleotides align to TRBD2. This CDR3 has 16 amino acids. Germline assignment: CDR1 SGHRS and CDR2 YFSETQ. Trimming cost V 2 bases and J 3 bases; bases outside gene matches: 8. CDR3 DNA: TGCGCCAGCAGCTTCGGCGGTGGGGGGGGCTACAATGAGCAGTTCTTC. It is translated as CASSFGGGGGYNEQFF.

This sequence joins TRBV5-6 and TRBJ2-2; possibly TRBD1 or TRBD2 for D (5 bases each). Trimming shortened V by 4 bases and J by 5 bases, and 15 bases separated the two germline ends. The length of the CDR3 is 15 residues. Per germline, CDR1 SGHDT and CDR2 YYEEEE. The DNA for the CDR3 is TGTGCCAGCAGCCGACTACAGGTTAATACCGGGGAGCTGTTTTTT. It codes for CASSRLQVNTGELFF.

The sample holds a few counts of this clonotype. The J gene is TRBJ1-1, the V gene TRBV12-3 or TRBV12-4; TRBD1 is a possible D gene (5 bases). Between the trimmed V and J ends, which lost 8 bases and 8 bases, there was a span of 12 bases. CDR3 size: 11 residues. Here the CDR3 DNA reads TGTGCCAGCGGTAGACAGTTCGAAGCTTTCTTT. Translating gives CASGRQFEAFF.

This clonotype has only one observation. The gene calls are TRBV6-5 and TRBJ1-4; 9 bases are shared with TRBD1. Looked up from germline, CDR1 is MNHEY and CDR2 is SVGAGI. The trim removed 2 bases at V and 3 bases at J, leaving 7 bases unmatched. The length of the CDR3 is 17 residues. As DNA, the CDR3 is TGTGCCAGCAGTTACGGCGGACAGGGGATGGCTAATGAAAAACTGTTTTTT. This translates into CASSYGGQGMANEKLFF.

The chain joins TRBV20-1 to TRBJ1-5; D unclear. Germline V gene lookup returns CDR1 DFQATT and CDR2 SNEGSKA (reference sequence). V was clipped by 4 bases and J by 0 bases, with 10 bases between them. The CDR3 has 14 amino acids. Here the CDR3 reads CSATNNYSNQPQHF. In nucleotides, the CDR3 is TGCAGTGCTACGAATAATTATAGCAATCAGCCCCAGCATTTT.

J is TRBJ2-5 and V is TRBV5-1, with 12 bases lining up with TRBD1. The CDR3 contains 16 residues. V shed 4 bases and J 3 bases; nucleotides not matched to a gene: 7. From germline, CDR1 is SGHRS and CDR2 YFSETQ. The CDR3 protein is CASSLTGTGGEETQYF. CDR3 DNA: TGCGCCAGCAGCCTAACCGGGACAGGGGGCGAAGAGACCCAGTACTTC. The full variable domain, its missing parts supplied by reference TRBV5-1 and TRBJ2-5, is KAGVTQTPRYLIKTRGQQVTLSCSPISGHRSVSWYQQTPGQGLQFLFEYFSETQRNKGNFPGRFSGRQFSNSRSEMNVSTLELGDSALYLCASSLTGTGGEETQYFGPGTRLLVL.